Listed below are T cell receptor beta chains from one sample, sequenced in a study of cytomegalovirus exposure and HLA in healthy donors. Measured with immunoSEQ multiplex PCR; TCRdb has only the in-frame clones, and not every one. The sample includes 90,000 or so clones, about two thirds of them seen just once. What was sequenced was PBMCs. These receptors were obtained from a man aged 45 to 65 in good health and CMV-seronegative. Each CDR3 is given with its conserved first and last residue. D genes are given only for firm matches. The size entry is marked missing in some rows and otherwise reads once, few, many or a size class.

abundance | j_gene | d_gene | v_gene | len | CDR3aa | CDR3nt
. | TRBJ2-5 | . | TRBV4-2 | 14 | CASSQAPFQETQYF | TGTGCCAGCAGCCAAGCCCCCTTCCAAGAGACCCAGTACTTC
. | TRBJ2-2 | . | TRBV29-1 | 11 | CSVGAPGELFF | TGCAGCGTTGGCGCACCCGGGGAGCTGTTTTTT
. | TRBJ2-3 | TRBD1 | TRBV27 | 15 | CASSSQGAGTDTQYF | TGTGCCAGCAGTTCACAGGGGGCAGGCACAGATACGCAGTATTTT
. | TRBJ2-1 | TRBD2 | TRBV5-1 | 18 | CASSLTGLGVPFYNEQFF | TGCGCCAGCAGCTTAACGGGACTAGGGGTCCCCTTCTACAATGAGCAGTTCTTC
. | TRBJ2-7 | TRBD2 | TRBV7-2 | 14 | CASSLETGRNEQYF | TGTGCCAGCAGCTTAGAAACCGGGAGGAACGAGCAGTACTTC
once | TRBJ1-4 | . | TRBV9 | 16 | CASSVGPQTGGEKLFF | TGTGCCAGCAGCGTCGGTCCACAGACGGGAGGGGAAAAACTGTTTTTT
few | TRBJ2-1 | TRBD1 | TRBV5-1 | 14 | CASSNGQGSNEQFF | TGCGCCAGCAGCAACGGACAGGGGAGCAATGAGCAGTTCTTC
. | TRBJ2-2 | TRBD1 | TRBV5-1 | 16 | CASSSTGTGGAGELFF | TGCGCCAGCAGCTCGACCGGGACAGGGGGGGCCGGGGAGCTGTTTTTT
. | TRBJ1-4 | TRBD1 | TRBV9 | 16 | CASSARQGIANEKLFF | TGTGCCAGCAGCGCAAGACAGGGGATAGCTAATGAAAAACTGTTTTTT
. | TRBJ1-1 | . | TRBV30 | 14 | CAWSRILGNTEAFF | TGTGCCTGGAGTCGCATCCTAGGAAACACTGAAGCTTTCTTT
. | TRBJ2-3 | TRBD2 | TRBV5-6 | 17 | CASSLRTSGSMGDTQYF | TGTGCCAGCAGCTTGCGTACAAGCGGGAGTATGGGCGATACGCAGTATTTT
. | TRBJ1-4 | . | TRBV5-6 | 15 | CASSFLRQSPEKLFF | TGTGCCAGCAGCTTTCTTCGACAGTCCCCTGAAAAACTGTTTTTT
. | TRBJ2-5 | TRBD2 | TRBV4-1 | 18 | CASSQDLLAGVRGETQYF | TGCGCCAGCAGCCAAGATCTTCTAGCGGGAGTTCGAGGAGAGACCCAGTACTTC
. | TRBJ1-5 | . | TRBV6-5 | 13 | CASSYLADQPQHF | TGTGCCAGCAGTTACCTAGCCGATCAGCCCCAGCATTTT
. | TRBJ2-3 | TRBD2 | TRBV29-1 | 13 | CSVPGLGEDTQYF | TGCAGCGTACCGGGACTAGGGGAAGATACGCAGTATTTT
. | TRBJ2-3 | . | TRBV5-1 | 13 | CASSLASTDTQYF | TGCGCCAGCAGCTTGGCAAGCACAGATACGCAGTATTTT
. | TRBJ1-1 | . | TRBV5-1 | 14 | CASSFNRPNTEAFF | TGCGCCAGCAGCTTTAACAGACCGAACACTGAAGCTTTCTTT
few | TRBJ1-4 | . | TRBV14 | 14 | CASSQDSMSGKLFF | TGTGCCAGCAGCCAAGATTCCATGAGTGGAAAACTGTTTTTT
. | TRBJ1-1 | TRBD1 | TRBV2 | 14 | CASSHDRERTEAFF | TGTGCCAGCAGCCACGACAGGGAACGCACTGAAGCTTTCTTT
. | TRBJ1-1 | . | TRBV2 | 14 | CASTITPGYTEAFF | TGTGCCAGCACTATAACCCCAGGGTACACTGAAGCTTTCTTT
. | TRBJ2-2 | . | TRBV5-6 | 16 | CASSRIGGRDTGELFF | TGTGCCAGCAGCCGCATTGGGGGCAGGGACACCGGGGAGCTGTTTTTT
. | TRBJ1-5 | . | TRBV6-5 | 16 | CASSYSVPVSNQPQHF | TGTGCCAGCAGTTACTCAGTCCCGGTCAGCAATCAGCCCCAGCATTTT
few | TRBJ2-1 | TRBD2 | TRBV4-3 | 16 | CASSQGLASGDNEQFF | TGCGCCAGCAGCCAAGGTTTGGCTAGCGGGGACAATGAGCAGTTCTTC
. | TRBJ1-5 | . | TRBV7-2 | 16 | CASSSLPLHSNQPQHF | TGTGCCAGCAGCTCTCTCCCACTCCATAGCAATCAGCCCCAGCATTTT
. | TRBJ1-4 | . | TRBV19 | 14 | CASSIRGSTEKLFF | TGTGCCAGTAGTATTCGGGGATCAACTGAAAAACTGTTTTTT
. | TRBJ2-5 | . | TRBV7-3 | 13 | CASSTGQKETQYF | TGTGCCAGCAGCACCGGACAGAAAGAGACCCAGTACTTC
. | TRBJ1-1 | . | TRBV7-2 | 13 | CASSLGGGGRAFF | TGTGCCAGCAGCTTGGGCGGGGGGGGCAGAGCTTTCTTT
. | TRBJ1-2 | TRBD1 | TRBV5-8 | 13 | CASSLDRGHGYTF | TGTGCCAGCAGCTTGGACAGGGGGCATGGCTACACCTTC
. | TRBJ2-3 | TRBD2 | TRBV30 | 14 | CAWSPGTISDTQYF | TGTGCCTGGAGTCCAGGGACTATTTCAGATACGCAGTATTTT